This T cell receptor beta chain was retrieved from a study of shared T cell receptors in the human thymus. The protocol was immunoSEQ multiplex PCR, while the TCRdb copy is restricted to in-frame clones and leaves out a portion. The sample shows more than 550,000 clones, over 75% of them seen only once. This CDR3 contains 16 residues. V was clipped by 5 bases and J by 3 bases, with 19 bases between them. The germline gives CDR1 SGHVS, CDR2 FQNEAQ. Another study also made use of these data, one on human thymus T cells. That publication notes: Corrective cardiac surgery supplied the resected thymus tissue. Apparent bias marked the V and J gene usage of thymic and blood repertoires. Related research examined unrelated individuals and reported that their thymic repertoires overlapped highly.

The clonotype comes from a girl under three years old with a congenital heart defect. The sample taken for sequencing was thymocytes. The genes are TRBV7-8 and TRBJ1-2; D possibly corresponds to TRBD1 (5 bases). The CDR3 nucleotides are TGTGCCAGCAGCCCGTACGGCGGAGGGGTGGACTATGGCTACACCTTC. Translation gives CASSPYGGGVDYGYTF.